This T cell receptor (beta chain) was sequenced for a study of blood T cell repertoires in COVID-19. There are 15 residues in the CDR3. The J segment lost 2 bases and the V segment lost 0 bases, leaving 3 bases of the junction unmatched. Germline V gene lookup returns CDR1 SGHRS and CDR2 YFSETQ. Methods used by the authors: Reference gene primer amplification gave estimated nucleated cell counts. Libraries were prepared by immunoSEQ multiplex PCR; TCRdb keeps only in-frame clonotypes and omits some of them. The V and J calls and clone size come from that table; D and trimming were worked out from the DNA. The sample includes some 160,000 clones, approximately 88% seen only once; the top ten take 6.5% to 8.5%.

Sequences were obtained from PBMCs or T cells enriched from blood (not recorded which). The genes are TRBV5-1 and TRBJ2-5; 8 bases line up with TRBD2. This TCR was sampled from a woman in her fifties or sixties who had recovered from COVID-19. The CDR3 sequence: CASSLVPGGQETQYF. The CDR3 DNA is TGCGCCAGCAGCTTGGTGCCGGGGGGGCAAGAGACCCAGTACTTC.